This entry lists 10 T cell receptor beta chains sequenced from one sample in a study of blood T cell repertoires in COVID-19. Sequencing used immunoSEQ multiplex PCR; TCRdb keeps in-frame clones, though not all of them. The sample shows about 220,000 clones, 88% of them seen only once. The sequenced sample consisted of PBMCs or T cells enriched from blood (not recorded which). The receptors here all came from a woman aged 25 to 45 who had recovered from COVID-19.

The chain recombines TRBV2 with TRBJ2-7, with TRBD2 identical over 9 bases. V lost 3 bases to trimming and J lost 3 bases; unmatched junction nucleotides: 3. The germline CDR1 and CDR2 sequences are SNHLY and FYNNEI. This CDR3 region has 14 residues. CDR3 loop: CASSEGLAGYEQYF. CDR3 coding DNA: TGTGCCAGCAGTGAGGGACTAGCAGGCTACGAGCAGTACTTC. The complete variable domain, with remaining parts taken from reference TRBV2 and TRBJ2-7, reads EPEVTQTPSHQVTQMGQEVILRCVPISNHLYFYWYRQILGQKVEFLVSFYNNEISEKSEIFDDQFSVERPDGSNFTLKIRSTKLEDSAMYFCASSEGLAGYEQYFGPGTRLTVT.

V gene TRBV19 combines with J gene TRBJ1-2; D is undetermined. The CDR3 extends over 18 amino acids. Germline CDR1 is LNHDA and CDR2 is SQIVND (reference sequence). V lost 7 bases and J lost 4, with 28 bases in between. CDR3 sequence reads: CASKVEGYGNIGGYGYTF. DNA of the CDR3: TGTGCCAGTAAGGTGGAAGGGTACGGGAATATCGGAGGCTATGGCTACACCTTC.

This clone was seen just once. V gene TRBV6-2 or TRBV6-3 combines with J gene TRBJ1-5; no reliable D call. The V end lost 6 bases, the J end lost 6 bases, and 18 bases lay between the germline ends. From germline, CDR1 is MNHEY and CDR2 SVGEGT. This CDR3 comprises 15 residues. CDR3 in DNA: TGTGCCAGCAGCCCCGGAGCCAGAGGAGGTCAGCCCCAGCATTTT. Encoded protein: CASSPGARGGQPQHF.

V usage is TRBV19 and J usage is TRBJ1-5, with D tentatively TRBD1 (6 bases). This CDR3 contains 14 residues. V was clipped by 2 bases and J by 2 bases, with 7 bases between them. Germline CDR1 and CDR2: LNHDA and SQIVND (reference sequence). The CDR3 here is CASSIPGGNQPQHF. In DNA, the CDR3 is TGTGCCAGTAGTATACCAGGGGGCAATCAGCCCCAGCATTTT.

The rearrangement links TRBV4-2 to TRBJ2-2, with D maybe TRBD2 (6 bases). From germline, CDR1 is LGHNA and CDR2 YNFKEQ. The CDR3 runs to 16 residues. Trimming left V 4 bases short and J 1 base short, with 13 bases between. The CDR3 region is CASSPHGRGNTGELFF. DNA of the CDR3: TGTGCCAGCAGCCCTCACGGGCGGGGGAACACCGGGGAGCTGTTTTTT.

The chain couples TRBV2 to TRBJ2-7; D is possibly TRBD1 (6 bases). Germline V gives CDR1 SNHLY, CDR2 FYNNEI. This CDR3 region has 16 residues. The V end was cut by 3 bases, the J end by 1 base, with 16 bases between. The CDR3 spells CASSDRSAGQSYEQYF. The CDR3 DNA reads TGTGCCAGCAGTGATCGGTCCGCCGGACAGTCCTACGAGCAGTACTTC. The full variable domain, completed using reference TRBV2 and TRBJ2-7, is EPEVTQTPSHQVTQMGQEVILRCVPISNHLYFYWYRQILGQKVEFLVSFYNNEISEKSEIFDDQFSVERPDGSNFTLKIRSTKLEDSAMYFCASSDRSAGQSYEQYFGPGTRLTVT.

This sequence joins TRBV21-1 and TRBJ1-2; TRBD1 was called by the table and not checked on the DNA. TRBV21-1 is a listed pseudogene. This CDR3 is built from 17 residues. The CDR3 DNA sequence: TGTGCCAGCAGCAAAGATGGTTTCCGACAGGGCGGCTATGGCTACACCTTC. Its protein is CASSKDGFRQGGYGYTF.

This clone was detected only a few times. The chain combines TRBV14 with TRBJ1-2, with D possibly TRBD1 on 5 matching bases. CDR1 and CDR2 (germline): SGHDN, FVKESK. V lost 4 bases and J 8 bases, leaving 14 bases between the germline ends. There are 13 residues in the CDR3. CDR3 region: CASSPAAGIGYTF. The CDR3 DNA is TGTGCCAGCAGCCCCGCCGCAGGGATAGGCTACACCTTC.

Here the CDR3 reads CASMGGRTGDTGELFF. In DNA form, the CDR3 reads TGTGCCAGTATGGGGGGGAGGACAGGGGACACCGGGGAGCTGTTTTTT. The chain uses TRBV19 and TRBJ2-2, with TRBD1 matching 9 bases. The CDR3 has 16 amino acids. Losses at the gene ends were 7 bases for V and 3 bases for J; bases not matched to a gene: 9. Germline CDR1 and CDR2: LNHDA and SQIVND (reference sequence).

V usage is TRBV7-5 and J usage is TRBJ2-7; the D segment call TRBD2 is taken from the table without a DNA check. TRBV7-5 is a recognized pseudogene. The CDR3 contains 13 residues. CDR3 protein: CARNPRETYEQYF. The CDR3 DNA reads as TGTGCCAGAAATCCCCGGGAAACCTACGAGCAGTACTTC.